Sequencing of this T cell receptor beta chain was carried out in a study of early T cells in non-severe SARS-CoV-2 infection (dated by TCRdb to about 2021). For the wider study: Because TCR sequencing relied on bulk RNA taken from unsorted whole blood, pairing of alpha and beta chains was not possible.

At the junction V is shortened by 6 bases and J by 6 bases; bases outside the gene matches: 13. There are 18 amino acids in the CDR3, from cysteine to phenylalanine inclusive. Solely the CDR3 DNA is kept, with 54 bases framed from the first base. Libraries were prepared through 5' RACE. TCRdb names NextSeq 500 as the instrument used. Unique molecular identifiers were attached to individual cDNA molecules in the TCR library protocol so that sequencing error and PCR bias could be corrected. TCR alpha and beta chains were both sequenced, and the abundances of alpha and beta sequences in each sample were closely correlated with each other. The original pipeline was this. Decombinator V4 was used to perform V gene, J gene and CDR3 annotation of TCR sequences. TCRs were defined as expanded if a significant change between any two time points was detected under a Poisson model with p below 0.0001. TCR abundances were normalised to the total number of TCRs sequenced per sample and expressed as counts per million. TRAV1-2 paired with TRAJ12, TRAJ20 or TRAJ33 defined MAIT TCRs, while TRAV10 paired with TRAJ18 defined iNKT TCRs. VDJdb, accessed 1 November 2021, was searched for CMV, EBV and SARS-CoV-2 annotated TCRs, excluding TCRs annotated for multiple antigens. TCRdb passed the public sequencing reads through fastp at Q25 and MiXCR, retaining productive beta sequences. Entries that share a CDR3 protein sequence are merged under the most common genes and DNA. TCRdb, not the original authors, processed these V and J calls. For this sample there are roughly 29,000 distinct CDR3 sequences; roughly 4.3% appear just once. The ten largest make up about 6% of the sample.

The sample holds a few counts of this clonotype. Its antigen has not been determined. Base qualities are missing; no much larger clone stands one base away. The study was a case-control design nested within a healthcare worker cohort in London, UK, with weekly nasopharyngeal swab PCR tests and blood sampling. Between 23 and 31 March 2020, the week of the UK lockdown, healthcare workers were enrolled and then followed up weekly for as long as 16 weeks. The paper as a whole reports these results and caveats: VDJdb matching was skewed toward anti-spike CD8 responses and likely underestimated virus-specific expansions by missing private and CD4 specificities.

This clonotype was sampled from an adult who was a healthcare worker with PCR-confirmed SARS-CoV-2 infection or an uninfected control (not recorded which). The sequencing sample was made of whole blood. The chain links TRBV12-3 or TRBV12-4 with TRBJ2-1; a stretch of 14 junction bases matches TRBD2. The nucleotide sequence is TGTGCCAGCAGGCCGGGACTAGCGGGAGCCCTAAGGGTCAATGAGCAGTTCTTC. Protein translation: CASRPGLAGALRVNEQFF.